The sequence of this TCR beta chain was determined in a study of blood T cell repertoires in COVID-19. On the study more broadly: Acute and convalescent COVID-19 samples came from the United States, Italy and Spain. PBMCs, B-cell-depleted T cells, or T cells provided the cDNA or gDNA that made up the material.

Source study methods: Amplification from reference gene primers served as the basis for estimated nucleated cell counts. TCRdb's table, derived via immunoSEQ multiplex PCR, lists solely in-frame clones and lacks some. V, J and clone size are those of that table, while D and trimming were read from the DNA. The sample consists of approximately 250,000 clones, approximately 84% of them appearing once. Sequenced input: peripheral blood. This TCR came from a man in his fifties or sixties with acute or convalescent COVID-19.

The CDR3: CASSLLNEQFF. The CDR3 DNA is TGTGCCAGCAGCTTACTCAATGAGCAGTTCTTC. This chain links TRBV7-3 with TRBJ2-1; D ambiguous. This CDR3 has 11 amino acids. Germline loops: CDR1 SGHTA, CDR2 FQGTGA. V was cut by 2 bases and J by 6 bases, with 2 bases left in between.